Following are 18 T cell receptor beta chains from one sample sequenced in a study of T cells in women clearing cervical HPV infection. The table came from immunoSEQ multiplex PCR; TCRdb's copy has only in-frame clones and leaves some out. The listing records 20,000 to 25,000 clones. Sample: blood buffy coat. The source is a woman aged 18-70 years with a cervical HPV16 infection that either progressed to CIN3+ or cleared (not recorded which).

With respect to this clone: The DNA ends 3 residues before the CDR3 does, and the rest of the CDR3 is filled in from the germline J gene. The chain is built from TRBV10-3 and TRBJ2-5; D not resolved. V lost 7 bases and J lost 2, with 11 bases in between. This CDR3 has 13 residues. From germline, CDR1 is ENHRY and CDR2 SYGVKD. The covered CDR3 bases are TGTGCCATCATGCAGGCGTCTCAAGAGACC. Residues: CAIMQASQET. From start to end, the CDR3 is CAIMQASQETQYF.

Details on this clone: The CDR3 is cut off 3 residues early in the read; its end comes from the germline J gene. This sequence joins TRBV18 and TRBJ1-2; the match to TRBD1 covers 8 bases. Germline V gives CDR1 KGHSH, CDR2 LQKENI. CDR3 size: 18 residues. Incomplete CDR3 DNA: TGTGCCAGCTCCCAGAACATCCCGACAGGGGCTAGCACAGATACC. Encoded protein: CASSQNIPTGASTDT. The entire CDR3 is CASSQNIPTGASTDTYTF.

Details on this clone: The read terminates 3 residues before the CDR3 end, so the remaining end is supplied by the germline J gene. The chain is built from TRBV23-1 and TRBJ2-2, with D possibly being TRBD1 (6 bases). TRBV23-1 is classed as an ORF, of uncertain function. This CDR3 contains 20 residues. CDR3 protein: CASSQPVSRQVRSGANVLFF. The sequenced CDR3 bases are TGCGCCAGCAGTCAACCCGTTTCAAGACAGGTAAGATCTGGGGCCAACGTG.

On this clone itself: Coverage ceases 3 residues before the CDR3 finishes, and the germline J gene fills in the end. This chain connects TRBV11-1 to TRBJ2-2, with TRBD1 identical over 7 bases. Unmatched junction bases numbered 5, after V lost 6 bases and J lost 4 bases. This CDR3 is 14 amino acids long. Looked up from germline, CDR1 is SGHAT and CDR2 is FQDESV (reference sequence). The covered CDR3 bases are TGTGCCAGCAGGACCGGGACAGCCACCGGGGAG. Residues: CASRTGTATGE. The whole CDR3 sequence reads CASRTGTATGELFF.

A remark on this clone: The CDR3 is cut off 3 residues early in the read; its end comes from the germline J gene. This rearrangement joins TRBV5-1 to TRBJ2-1; D possibly corresponds to TRBD2 (6 bases). V lost 5 bases, J lost 2 bases, and 11 bases lay in between. Germline values: CDR1 SGHRS, CDR2 YFSETQ. The CDR3 consists of 14 residues. The CDR3 region is CASRGLAAYNEQFF. CDR3 DNA, as far as it was read: TGCGCCAGCAGAGGGTTAGCGGCCTACAATGAG.

For this clone: The read finishes 3 residues shy of the CDR3 end, and the germline J gene is used to complete it. The gene calls are TRBV19 and TRBJ1-6, with TRBD1 matching 8 bases. The CDR3 runs to 14 residues. Germline CDR1 and CDR2: LNHDA and SQIVND (reference sequence). V was clipped by 5 bases and J by 9 bases; unmatched bases: 6. The CDR3 DNA, read in part, is TGTGCCAGTAGTCGGGACAGGCAACGTTCACCC. Translation: CASSRDRQRSP. The whole CDR3 protein is CASSRDRQRSPLHF. The full variable domain, rest sourced from reference TRBV19 and TRBJ1-6, is DGGITQSPKYLFRKEGQNVTLSCEQNLNHDAMYWYRQDPGQGLRLIYYSQIVNDFQKGDIAEGYSVSREKKESFPLTVTSAQKNPTAFYLCASSRDRQRSPLHFGNGTRLTVT.

On this clone: The observed sequence ends 3 residues before the CDR3 terminus, with the missing tail filled in from the germline J gene. The chain employs TRBV28 and TRBJ2-7; unclear D gene. V lost 5 bases, J lost 2 bases, and 16 bases lay in between. The CDR3 sequence is 15 residues long. From germline, CDR1 is MDHEN and CDR2 SYDVKM. The CDR3 sequence: CASSAPWQVPYEQYF. The CDR3 bases that were read are TGTGCCAGCAGTGCCCCGTGGCAGGTACCCTACGAG.

Details on this clone: The read is 3 residues too short to cover the CDR3 end, so that end is filled in from the germline J gene. The chain couples TRBV7-2 to TRBJ2-7; 7 bases agree with TRBD2. The CDR3 consists of 13 residues. The germline V gene has CDR1 SGHTA and CDR2 FQGNSA. Trimming at V came to 6 bases and at J to 3 bases, leaving 5 bases not matched to a gene. The CDR3 protein is CASSRLANYEQYF. Incomplete CDR3 DNA: TGTGCCAGCAGTCGACTAGCAAACTACGAG.

In regard to this clone: The CDR3 is cut off 3 residues early in the read; its end comes from the germline J gene. The rearrangement links TRBV6-2 or TRBV6-3 to TRBJ1-2; D gene ambiguous. Per germline, CDR1 MNHEY and CDR2 SVGEGT. This CDR3 comprises 14 residues. The CDR3 loop reads CASSYRRGEETYTF. CDR3 DNA, as far as it was read: TGTGCCAGCAGTTATCGTCGGGGAGAAGAGACA.

Remarks on this clone: The read terminates 3 residues ahead of where the CDR3 ends, so the germline J gene completes it. The J gene is TRBJ2-5, the V gene TRBV19; D is perhaps TRBD2 (6 bases). V lost 4 bases to trimming and J lost 5 bases, with 17 bases between them. Germline V gene lookup returns CDR1 LNHDA and CDR2 SQIVND (reference sequence). The CDR3 spans 15 residues. CDR3 bases read: TGTGCCAGTAGTACCGGGACTGATAAGACGGAGACC. This gives the protein CASSTGTDKTET. The full CDR3 protein is CASSTGTDKTETQYF.

In the case of this clone: The read comes to an end 3 residues before the CDR3 does, leaving the germline J gene to fill in the end. The J gene is TRBJ2-1, the V gene TRBV20-1; the match to TRBD2 covers 7 bases. Germline-derived CDR1 and CDR2 are DFQATT and SNEGSKA (reference sequence). CDR3 length: 17 residues. The ends lost 5 bases at V and 7 bases at J; junction bases unmatched: 20. Partial CDR3 DNA: TGCAGTGCTTCGGGGGGACTGGTGGGAGGGCCGTTGAATGAG. This sequence encodes CSASGGLVGGPLNE. Given in full, the CDR3 is CSASGGLVGGPLNEQFF.

This clone is called medium-sized (0.01 to 0.1%) based on its frequency. The read ends 3 residues early relative to the CDR3; the germline J gene fills the gap. In the same sample, other DNA sequences code for this CDR3. The rearrangement uses TRBV29-1 and TRBJ1-3; TRBD1 aligns across 8 bases. CDR1 and CDR2 (germline): SQVTM, ANQGSEA. Germline trimming cut 7 bases from V and 0 bases from J; bases unmatched to any gene: 5. CDR3 length: 14 amino acids. The sequenced part of the CDR3 DNA is TGCAGCGGCCGGACAGGGACCTCTGGAAACACC. Protein: CSGRTGTSGNT. The entire CDR3 protein reads CSGRTGTSGNTIYF.

A word on this clone: The read stops 3 residues short of the end of the CDR3; the missing end is completed from the germline J gene. V usage is TRBV4-1 and J usage is TRBJ2-3, with a possible D match to TRBD1 (7 bases). This CDR3 has 15 amino acids. Trimming shortened V by 0 bases and J by 3 bases, and 10 bases separated the two germline ends. Germline V gene sequence: CDR1 MGHRA, CDR2 YSYEKL. This CDR3 is CASSQDRGDTDTQYF. The sequenced CDR3 bases are TGCGCCAGCAGCCAAGACAGGGGGGATACAGATACG.

Details on this clone: Read sequence stops 3 residues before the CDR3 end, and the germline J gene provides the missing end. The gene calls are TRBV7-4 and TRBJ1-2; no firm D call. The CDR3 length is 16 residues. Germline loops: CDR1 SGHVT, CDR2 SQSDAQ. Incomplete CDR3 DNA: TGTGCCAGCAGCTTAGAGAGCGGGAGCTCCTACAATGAC. This translates into CASSLESGSSYND. The whole CDR3 protein reads CASSLESGSSYNDYTF.

A remark on this clone: Coverage ceases 3 residues before the CDR3 finishes, and the germline J gene fills in the end. This rearrangement joins TRBV29-1 to TRBJ2-1; D uncertain. In germline, CDR1 is SQVTM, CDR2 ANQGSEA. Trimming shortened V by 4 bases and J by 6 bases, and 25 bases separated the two germline ends. The CDR3 is made up of 17 amino acids. The covered CDR3 bases are TGCAGCGTTGCCCAATTGTTCTTCGCTTCCTCGGGCAATGAG. This translates into CSVAQLFFASSGNE. The whole CDR3 region reads CSVAQLFFASSGNEQFF.

By frequency, this clone is medium-sized. The CDR3 end is not reached by the read, which stops 3 residues before it; the germline J gene fills it in. This rearrangement joins TRBV10-3 to TRBJ2-3; D remains ambiguous. Trimming took 3 bases from V and 0 from J, leaving 7 bases between them. The CDR3 is made up of 14 amino acids. From germline, CDR1 is ENHRY and CDR2 SYGVKD. The CDR3 reads CAISDRMSTDTQYF. The CDR3 DNA, read in part, is TGTGCCATCAGTGACAGGATGAGCACAGATACG.

Comment on this clone: The read halts 3 residues ahead of the CDR3 end, with the missing end drawn from the germline J gene. The J gene is TRBJ2-1, the V gene TRBV18, with TRBD2 identical over 8 bases. V shed 0 bases and J 9 bases; nucleotides not matched to a gene: 13. This CDR3 has 17 residues. Germline CDR1 and CDR2: KGHSH and LQKENI. The sequenced CDR3 bases are TGTGCCAGCTCACCACCGGGAAGCGGGAGCGGGTTGGGTGAG. Protein product: CASSPPGSGSGLGE. The entire CDR3 sequence reads CASSPPGSGSGLGEQFF.

To note about this clone: The germline gene is not matched at one end of the junction; a read error may be the cause. The read comes to an end 3 residues before the CDR3 does, leaving the germline J gene to fill in the end. The chain joins TRBV18 to TRBJ2-3, with a possible D match to TRBD1 (6 bases). The CDR3 runs to 15 residues. From germline, CDR1 is KGHSH and CDR2 LQKENI. The CDR3 bases that were read are TGTGCCGGCTCCCTCCAGGGGATACACACAGATACG. The encoded protein is CAGSLQGIHTDT. The CDR3 as a whole reads CAGSLQGIHTDTQYF.